A single sample gave rise to the 20 T cell receptor beta chains below, sequenced in a study of shared clonotypes between healthy human individuals. Naive CD8 cells were CD45RO-negative, positively selected for CCR7, excluding terminally differentiated effector memory CD45RA+ cells. Profiled with immunoSEQ multiplex PCR; TCRdb holds only in-frame clones, not every one. There are 750,000 to 1,000,000 clones in the sample; 92% occur only once, and about 24% lies in the top ten. The sample taken for sequencing was naive CD8+ T cells sorted from blood. The receptor source for this set is a man younger than 40 in good health.

Notes on this clone: In the same sample, other DNA sequences code for this CDR3. The CDR3 nucleotides are TGTGCCAGCAGTTGGACAGGGTCCGGGGAGCTGTTTTTT. Translated, it gives CASSWTGSGELFF. V is TRBV28 and J is TRBJ2-2, with TRBD1 identical over 8 bases. J lost 6 bases, V lost 4 bases, and 1 base had no gene match. Germline CDR1 and CDR2: MDHEN and SYDVKM. This CDR3 spans 13 amino acids.

The chain uses TRBV23-1 and TRBJ2-1; the match to TRBD1 covers 9 bases. TRBV23-1 falls under the ORF class, with uncertain function. V gave up 3 bases and J gave up 5 bases; unmatched junction bases: 11. The CDR3 extends over 17 amino acids. The CDR3 reads CASSHLGRGQGDNEQFF. In DNA form, the CDR3 reads TGCGCCAGCAGTCACCTAGGCCGGGGACAGGGAGACAATGAGCAGTTCTTC.

V usage is TRBV28 and J usage is TRBJ2-7, with TRBD2 identical over 9 bases. The CDR3 covers 17 residues. J gave up 3 bases and V 7 bases, and 16 bases lay outside the gene matches. CDR1 is MDHEN and CDR2 is SYDVKM in the germline V gene. The chain's CDR3 is CASTMGLGLAPNYEQYF. For the CDR3, the DNA is TGTGCCAGCACTATGGGGCTCGGACTAGCGCCGAACTACGAGCAGTACTTC.

The count of this clone is one. This chain uses TRBV7-9 with TRBJ1-4; the match to TRBD1 covers 7 bases. The CDR3 covers 13 residues. The V and J ends lost 4 bases and 16 bases, in that order; junction bases with no gene match: 12. Germline V gene lookup returns CDR1 SEHNR and CDR2 FQNEAQ (reference sequence). The CDR3 region is CASSSGQAVSRFF. The CDR3 coding sequence is TGTGCCAGCAGCTCTGGACAGGCTGTGAGCAGGTTTTTT.

The chain uses TRBV5-4 and TRBJ2-3; unclear D gene. Trimming cost V 0 bases and J 1 base, with 6 bases left between them. Germline lookup yields CDR1 SGHNT and CDR2 YYREEE (reference sequence). This CDR3 has 14 amino acids. This CDR3 is CASSLELGTDTQYF. In DNA, the CDR3 is TGTGCCAGCAGCTTGGAGTTGGGCACAGATACGCAGTATTTT.

This chain links TRBV29-1 with TRBJ2-2, with D possibly being TRBD2 (5 bases). Germline CDR1 SQVTM, CDR2 ANQGSEA. The CDR3 spans 14 residues. The V end was cut by 5 bases, the J end by 6 bases, with 16 bases between. The CDR3 DNA follows: TGCAGCGTTCGCCCAGGTGGAGGATCCGGGGAGCTGTTTTTT. Residues: CSVRPGGGSGELFF.

V usage is TRBV11-2 and J usage is TRBJ2-3; D uncertain. Trimming removed 5 bases from V and 2 bases from J, with 17 bases in between. This CDR3 is 16 amino acids long. Germline V gene data show CDR1 as SGHAT and CDR2 as FQNNGV. Here the CDR3 reads CASSHPWASPTDTQYF. Here the CDR3 DNA reads TGTGCCAGCAGCCACCCTTGGGCGTCACCCACAGATACGCAGTATTTT.

This chain joins TRBV19 and TRBJ2-7; D is perhaps TRBD2 (6 bases). Germline assignment: CDR1 LNHDA and CDR2 SQIVND (reference sequence). V was shortened by 1 base and J by 3 bases, with 7 bases between the two germline ends. There are 13 residues in the CDR3. The CDR3 spells CASSIGLVYEQYF. CDR3 DNA: TGTGCCAGTAGTATAGGACTAGTCTACGAGCAGTACTTC.

This rearrangement joins TRBV28 to TRBJ2-7; 7 bases line up with TRBD1. Germline loops: CDR1 MDHEN, CDR2 SYDVKM. J was trimmed by 2 bases and V by 6 bases; bases with no gene match: 7. The CDR3 extends over 14 amino acids. The CDR3 reads CASSGTVAPYEQYF. The CDR3 nucleotides read TGTGCCAGCAGCGGGACAGTAGCCCCCTACGAGCAGTACTTC.

As concerns this clone: This sample includes further DNA sequences coding for the same CDR3. Here the CDR3 reads CASSPGGEQFF. CDR3 in DNA: TGTGCCAGCAGTCCCGGAGGTGAGCAGTTCTTC. The chain is built from TRBV27 and TRBJ2-1, with D possibly matching TRBD2 (5 bases). Between the trimmed V and J ends, which lost 5 bases and 9 bases, there was a span of 8 bases. Germline V CDR1 and CDR2: MNHEY, SMNVEV (reference sequence). This CDR3 spans 11 amino acids.

This sequence joins TRBV27 and TRBJ2-7, with 10 bases matching TRBD1. Germline values: CDR1 MNHEY, CDR2 SMNVEV (reference sequence). The CDR3 is 18 amino acids. The junction had 13 bases not matched to a gene; V was cut back by 5 bases and J by 0 bases. The DNA of the CDR3 is TGTGCCAGCAGTCCTAAGAAATTTAGGACAGGGGGCTCCTACGAGCAGTACTTC. Translating gives CASSPKKFRTGGSYEQYF.

As concerns this clone: Other DNA sequences in this specimen translate into the identical CDR3. This chain links TRBV4-1 with TRBJ2-3, with D uncertain. The V gene's germline CDR1 is MGHRA and CDR2 YSYEKL. The CDR3 has 13 residues. Trimming took 1 base from V and 2 from J, leaving 4 bases between them. CDR3 DNA sequence: TGCGCCAGCAGCCAAGTCATCACAGATACGCAGTATTTT. It translates to CASSQVITDTQYF.

Points on this clone: Other DNA sequences in this specimen translate into the identical CDR3. The CDR3 loop is CASSLGVYEQYF. The CDR3 DNA reads as TGTGCCAGCAGTTTGGGCGTATACGAGCAGTACTTC. The V call is TRBV28, the J call TRBJ2-7; the D is unclear. The CDR3 length is 12 residues. V was cut by 3 bases and J by 4 bases, with 7 bases left in between. Germline V gene lookup returns CDR1 MDHEN and CDR2 SYDVKM.

This clone was counted once. The V call is TRBV9, the J call TRBJ1-4; a weak D match, TRBD1 (6 bases). The V end was cut by 3 bases, the J end by 3 bases, with 12 bases between. CDR3 length: 15 amino acids. In germline, CDR1 is SGDLS, CDR2 YYNGEE. The CDR3 sequence: CASSATGRPNEKLFF. In nucleotides, the CDR3 is TGTGCCAGCAGCGCCACAGGGAGACCTAATGAAAAACTGTTTTTT.

This rearrangement joins TRBV5-5 to TRBJ2-7; D gene uncertain. V was cut by 3 bases and J by 5 bases, with 18 bases left in between. This CDR3 region has 15 residues. CDR1 is SGHKS and CDR2 is YYEKEE in the germline V gene (reference sequence). The CDR3, as DNA: TGTGCCAGCAGCTCCCAACTTACAGCCCTGGACGAGCAGTACTTC. As protein: CASSSQLTALDEQYF.

Turning to this clone: The same CDR3 can be traced to other DNA sequences in this sample. The chain uses TRBV19 and TRBJ2-7; 13 bases agree with TRBD2. Germline CDR1 LNHDA, CDR2 SQIVND (reference sequence). The CDR3 length is 15 residues. With 3 bases clipped from V and 4 bases from J, the junction kept 3 bases outside the gene matches. CDR3 amino acids: CASSIGLAGVYEQYF. As DNA, the CDR3 is TGTGCCAGTAGTATTGGACTAGCGGGAGTTTACGAGCAGTACTTC.

For this clone: The same CDR3 can be traced to other DNA sequences in this sample. The chain couples TRBV9 to TRBJ2-2; D is unclear. V lost 3 bases and J 3 bases, leaving 3 bases between the germline ends. Germline CDR1 reads SGDLS; CDR2 reads YYNGEE. The CDR3 sequence is 12 residues long. The CDR3 protein is CASSGYTGELFF. The CDR3 region has the DNA TGTGCCAGCAGCGGTTACACCGGGGAGCTGTTTTTT.

Worth noting for this clone: It is likely a read error: a sequence one base away is far more abundant. J is TRBJ2-1 and V is TRBV7-9; no firm D call. Trimming shortened V by 3 bases and J by 8 bases, and 5 bases separated the two germline ends. This CDR3 is built from 11 residues. Germline values: CDR1 SEHNR, CDR2 FQNEAQ (reference sequence). CDR3 loop: CASSFGDEQFF. CDR3 coding DNA: TGTGCCAGCAGCTTTGGGGATGAGCAGTTCTTC.

The chain recombines TRBV21-1 with TRBJ2-3. TRBV21-1 represents a pseudogene. CDR3 length equals 14 residues. The DNA for the CDR3 is TGTGCCAGCAGCCCCCAGGAGAGGCCAGCCACGCAGTATTTT. Protein sequence: CASSPQERPATQYF.

The rearrangement links TRBV2 to TRBJ2-7; possible D gene TRBD1, 6 bases. V gave up 8 bases and J gave up 0 bases, with 20 bases separating them. The length of the CDR3 is 16 residues. The germline gives CDR1 SNHLY, CDR2 FYNNEI. This CDR3 is CASGGWVGTPSYEQYF. CDR3 coding DNA: TGTGCCAGCGGGGGATGGGTCGGGACACCCTCCTACGAGCAGTACTTC.